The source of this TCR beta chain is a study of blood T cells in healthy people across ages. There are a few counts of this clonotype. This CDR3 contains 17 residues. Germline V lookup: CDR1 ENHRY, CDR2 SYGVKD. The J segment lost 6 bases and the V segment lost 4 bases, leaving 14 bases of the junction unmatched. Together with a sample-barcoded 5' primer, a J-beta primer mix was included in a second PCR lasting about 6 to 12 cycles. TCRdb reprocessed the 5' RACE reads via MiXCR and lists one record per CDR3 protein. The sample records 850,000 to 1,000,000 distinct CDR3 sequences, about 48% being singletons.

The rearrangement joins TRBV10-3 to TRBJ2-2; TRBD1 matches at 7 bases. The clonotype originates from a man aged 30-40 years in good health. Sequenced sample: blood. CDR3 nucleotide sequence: TGTGCCATCAGTGCTCCCGACAGGGTTAGTCGCGCCGGGGAGCTGTTTTTT. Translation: CAISAPDRVSRAGELFF.